A selection of T cell receptor beta chains follows, all from one sample in a study of regulatory T cells in long-lasting Graves disease. TCRdb processed the multiplex PCR reads anew with MiXCR; each CDR3 protein has one entry. The sample has 400,000 to 500,000 distinct CDR3 sequences; roughly 21% are singletons. The sequencing here drew on peripheral blood mononuclear cells (PBMCs), taken when the disease was refractory, from a patient treated with antithyroid drugs. The receptors stem from a female donor with Graves disease. CDR3s include the opening cysteine and the closing phenylalanine or tryptophan. The D gene is left open where the match is weak. The size field is filled for only some rows; it gives once, few, many or a size class.

j_gene,abundance,d_gene,v_gene,CDR3aa,CDR3nt
TRBJ1-2,NA,NA,TRBV15,CATSSRQRKGGGYTF,TGTGCCACCAGCTCCCGACAGCGGAAGGGAGGTGGCTACACCTTC
TRBJ2-2,many,NA,TRBV3-1,CASSQGGGSRGELFF,TGTGCCAGCAGCCAAGGGGGCGGCTCGAGGGGGGAGCTGTTTTTT
TRBJ1-4,few,TRBD1,TRBV27,CASRSYRGLSNEKLFF,TGTGCCAGCAGATCCTACAGGGGCTTATCTAATGAAAAACTGTTTTTT
TRBJ2-2,NA,NA,TRBV20-1,CSARDPDRANTGELFF,TGCAGTGCTAGAGATCCAGACAGAGCGAACACCGGGGAGCTGTTTTTT
TRBJ2-1,NA,NA,TRBV25-1,CASSAREGYNEQFF,TGTGCCAGCAGTGCACGGGAAGGCTACAATGAGCAGTTCTTC
TRBJ1-4,NA,NA,TRBV7-9,CASSLVRGTNEKLFF,TGTGCCAGCAGCTTAGTAAGGGGGACTAATGAAAAACTGTTTTTT
TRBJ2-2,few,TRBD1,TRBV2,CASGDRKNTGELFF,TGTGCCAGTGGGGACAGGAAAAACACCGGGGAGCTGTTTTTT
TRBJ1-4,NA,TRBD1,TRBV19,CASSPAQGAGINEKLFF,TGTGCCAGTAGCCCCGCACAGGGGGCAGGCATTAATGAAAAACTGTTTTTT
TRBJ2-7,many,NA,TRBV7-9,CASSLADSYEQYF,TGTGCCAGCAGCTTAGCCGACAGCTACGAGCAGTACTTC
TRBJ2-7,few,NA,TRBV5-6,CASSSETRQYEQYF,TGTGCCAGCAGCTCAGAAACCCGCCAGTACGAGCAGTACTTC
TRBJ2-5,many,TRBD2,TRBV20-1,CSALGTSGRWETQYF,TGCAGTGCCCTTGGGACTAGCGGGCGCTGGGAGACCCAGTACTTC
TRBJ1-2,NA,NA,TRBV6-6,CASSYSHPDYGYTF,TGTGCCAGCAGTTACTCGCACCCAGACTATGGCTACACCTTC
TRBJ2-7,many,NA,TRBV13,CASSKGEGRFEQYF,TGTGCCAGCAGCAAGGGGGAAGGGCGCTTCGAGCAGTACTTC
TRBJ2-1,NA,NA,TRBV11-2,CASTLTSGFYNEQFF,TGTGCCAGCACCTTGACCTCGGGCTTCTACAATGAGCAGTTCTTC
TRBJ1-5,once,TRBD1,TRBV24-1,CATSDVGGGQPQHF,TGTGCCACCAGTGACGTAGGGGGCGGTCAGCCCCAGCATTTT
TRBJ1-3,few,NA,TRBV29-1,CSGKGVQGNTIYF,TGCAGCGGCAAGGGAGTACAAGGAAACACCATATATTTT
TRBJ2-7,many,NA,TRBV11-1,CASSQRGYNEQYF,TGTGCCAGCAGCCAACGCGGCTACAACGAGCAGTACTTC
TRBJ1-4,few,TRBD1,TRBV7-2,CASSTDPGGGEKLFF,TGTGCCAGCAGCACAGACCCAGGGGGTGGGGAAAAACTGTTTTTT
TRBJ1-6,few,NA,TRBV6-1,CASTLGPGGPPLHF,TGTGCCAGCACTTTGGGGCCGGGAGGGCCACCCCTCCACTTT
TRBJ1-2,many,TRBD1,TRBV20-1,CTQPRDRGPYGYTF,TGCACTCAACCCCGGGACAGGGGGCCCTATGGCTACACCTTC
TRBJ2-1,few,NA,TRBV2,CASSFSVLINEQFF,TGTGCCAGCAGTTTTAGCGTACTCATCAATGAGCAGTTCTTC
TRBJ1-2,few,NA,TRBV30,CAWSRWGGFTGYGYTF,TGTGCCTGGAGTCGGTGGGGGGGCTTCACCGGCTATGGCTACACCTTC
TRBJ2-5,few,NA,TRBV20-1,CSAGHWTTDRQPQETQYF,TGCAGTGCTGGCCACTGGACTACCGACAGACAGCCACAAGAGACCCAGTACTTC
TRBJ2-4,NA,TRBD1,TRBV24-1,CATSETGNIQYF,TGTGCCACCAGTGAGACAGGGAACATTCAGTACTTC
TRBJ1-1,many,NA,TRBV5-1,CASSLRANTEAFF,TGTGCCAGCAGTTTAAGGGCGAACACTGAAGCTTTCTTT
TRBJ1-1,NA,NA,TRBV6-7,CASSTRGLPNTEAFF,TGTGCCAGCAGTACCCGGGGACTTCCGAACACTGAAGCTTTCTTT
TRBJ2-5,many,NA,TRBV2,CASSEAYGNQETQYF,TGTGCCAGCAGTGAAGCGTACGGGAACCAAGAGACCCAGTACTTC
TRBJ2-7,NA,NA,TRBV5-8,CASSLTASGSYEQYF,TGTGCCAGCAGCTTGACGGCCTCGGGGTCCTACGAGCAGTACTTC
TRBJ1-1,NA,NA,TRBV3-1,CASSRPLGGNTEAFF,TGTGCCAGCAGCCGGCCCCTGGGGGGCAACACTGAAGCTTTCTTT
TRBJ2-5,many,TRBD2,TRBV7-9,CASSPWGLAGDRETQYF,TGTGCCAGCAGCCCCTGGGGACTAGCGGGAGATAGAGAGACCCAGTACTTC
TRBJ1-5,many,NA,TRBV28,CASSLASNQPQHF,TGTGCCAGCAGTTTGGCTAGCAATCAGCCCCAGCATTTT
TRBJ1-1,NA,TRBD1,TRBV7-2,CASSPDRAGNTEAFF,TGTGCCAGCAGCCCGGACAGGGCGGGGAACACTGAAGCTTTCTTT
TRBJ2-5,many,TRBD2,TRBV27,CASTRLGTSGRLETQYF,TGTGCCAGCACTAGACTCGGGACTAGCGGGAGATTAGAGACCCAGTACTTC
TRBJ1-5,NA,TRBD1,TRBV20-1,CSAEDDRALSDQPQHF,TGCAGTGCTGAAGATGACAGGGCCCTTAGCGATCAGCCCCAGCATTTT
TRBJ1-1,many,TRBD1,TRBV28,CASTLGQQNTEAFF,TGTGCCAGCACCTTGGGACAGCAGAACACTGAAGCTTTCTTT
TRBJ2-5,few,TRBD1,TRBV6-2/TRBV6-3,CASNRQGDQETQYF,TGTGCCAGCAACCGACAGGGTGACCAAGAGACCCAGTACTTC
TRBJ1-5,few,NA,TRBV12-3/TRBV12-4,CASSPSRDYQPQHF,TGTGCCAGCAGTCCTTCACGGGATTATCAGCCCCAGCATTTT
TRBJ2-7,NA,NA,TRBV19,CASSGYGGGGYEQYF,TGTGCCAGTAGTGGATATGGAGGGGGCGGCTACGAGCAGTACTTC
TRBJ1-1,many,NA,TRBV6-2/TRBV6-3,CASSYGDRRDTEAFF,TGTGCCAGCAGTTACGGGGACCGTAGGGACACTGAAGCTTTCTTT
TRBJ1-2,few,NA,TRBV7-2,CASSLSSAAHYGYTF,TGTGCCAGCAGCTTAAGTTCGGCAGCTCACTATGGCTACACCTTC
TRBJ2-3,NA,NA,TRBV11-3,CASSLDGVEDTQYF,TGTGCCAGCAGCTTAGATGGAGTTGAAGATACGCAGTATTTT
TRBJ2-5,few,NA,TRBV7-6,CASSSTYIYQETQYF,TGTGCCAGCAGCTCGACTTACATATACCAAGAGACCCAGTACTTC
TRBJ2-2,many,NA,TRBV10-3,CAITPTRTVNTGELFF,TGTGCCATCACCCCCACGAGGACAGTTAACACCGGGGAGCTGTTTTTT
TRBJ2-5,many,NA,TRBV6-5,CASSYGQGRQETQYF,TGTGCCAGCAGTTACGGCCAGGGAAGGCAAGAGACCCAGTACTTC
TRBJ2-5,many,NA,TRBV12-3/TRBV12-4,CASSQGNVQETQYF,TGTGCCAGCAGTCAGGGGAATGTGCAAGAGACCCAGTACTTC
TRBJ1-1,NA,NA,TRBV29-1,CSGGAPNTEAFF,TGCAGCGGGGGGGCCCCTAACACTGAAGCTTTCTTT
TRBJ1-4,many,NA,TRBV28,CASRTADRDEKLFF,TGTGCCAGCAGGACCGCGGACAGAGATGAAAAACTGTTTTTT
TRBJ1-2,many,TRBD1,TRBV7-9,CASSSGGGYTF,TGTGCCAGCAGCTCAGGGGGTGGCTACACCTTC
TRBJ2-4,NA,NA,TRBV18,CASSPPSKNIQYF,TGTGCCAGCTCACCCCCTTCCAAAAACATTCAGTACTTC
TRBJ1-1,many,NA,TRBV19,CASSMNRVTEAFF,TGTGCCAGTAGTATGAACAGGGTAACTGAAGCTTTCTTT
TRBJ1-4,many,TRBD1,TRBV20-1,CSARDQGATNEKLFF,TGCAGTGCTAGAGACCAGGGGGCAACTAATGAAAAACTGTTTTTT
TRBJ2-3,NA,TRBD2,TRBV7-3,CASSSAAGANTDTQYF,TGTGCCAGCAGCTCCGCAGCGGGAGCCAACACAGATACGCAGTATTTT
TRBJ1-1,many,NA,TRBV29-1,CSVAYLTEAFF,TGCAGCGTCGCCTACCTCACTGAAGCTTTCTTT
TRBJ2-5,NA,NA,TRBV4-1,CASSQEDGTLQETQYF,TGCGCCAGCAGCCAAGAGGATGGGACACTCCAAGAGACCCAGTACTTC
TRBJ1-2,many,NA,TRBV6-2/TRBV6-3,CASSYQSLYINYGYTF,TGTGCCAGCAGTTACCAGAGTCTTTATATTAACTATGGCTACACCTTC